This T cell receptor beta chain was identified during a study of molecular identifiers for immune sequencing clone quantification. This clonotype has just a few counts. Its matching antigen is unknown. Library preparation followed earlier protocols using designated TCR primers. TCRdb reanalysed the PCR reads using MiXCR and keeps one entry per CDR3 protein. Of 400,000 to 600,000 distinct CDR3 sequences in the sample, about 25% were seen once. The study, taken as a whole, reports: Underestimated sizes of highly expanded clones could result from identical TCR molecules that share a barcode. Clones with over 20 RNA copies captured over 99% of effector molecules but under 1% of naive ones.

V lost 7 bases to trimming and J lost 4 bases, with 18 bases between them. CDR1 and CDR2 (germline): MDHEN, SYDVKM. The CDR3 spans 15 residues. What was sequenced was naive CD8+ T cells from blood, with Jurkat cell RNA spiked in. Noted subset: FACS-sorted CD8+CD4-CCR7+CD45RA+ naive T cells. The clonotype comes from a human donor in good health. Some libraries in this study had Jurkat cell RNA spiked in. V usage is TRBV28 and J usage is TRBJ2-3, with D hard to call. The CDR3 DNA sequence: TGTGCCAGCATGGCTTTTCTGGAGACACCAGATACGCAGTATTTT. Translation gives CASMAFLETPDTQYF.